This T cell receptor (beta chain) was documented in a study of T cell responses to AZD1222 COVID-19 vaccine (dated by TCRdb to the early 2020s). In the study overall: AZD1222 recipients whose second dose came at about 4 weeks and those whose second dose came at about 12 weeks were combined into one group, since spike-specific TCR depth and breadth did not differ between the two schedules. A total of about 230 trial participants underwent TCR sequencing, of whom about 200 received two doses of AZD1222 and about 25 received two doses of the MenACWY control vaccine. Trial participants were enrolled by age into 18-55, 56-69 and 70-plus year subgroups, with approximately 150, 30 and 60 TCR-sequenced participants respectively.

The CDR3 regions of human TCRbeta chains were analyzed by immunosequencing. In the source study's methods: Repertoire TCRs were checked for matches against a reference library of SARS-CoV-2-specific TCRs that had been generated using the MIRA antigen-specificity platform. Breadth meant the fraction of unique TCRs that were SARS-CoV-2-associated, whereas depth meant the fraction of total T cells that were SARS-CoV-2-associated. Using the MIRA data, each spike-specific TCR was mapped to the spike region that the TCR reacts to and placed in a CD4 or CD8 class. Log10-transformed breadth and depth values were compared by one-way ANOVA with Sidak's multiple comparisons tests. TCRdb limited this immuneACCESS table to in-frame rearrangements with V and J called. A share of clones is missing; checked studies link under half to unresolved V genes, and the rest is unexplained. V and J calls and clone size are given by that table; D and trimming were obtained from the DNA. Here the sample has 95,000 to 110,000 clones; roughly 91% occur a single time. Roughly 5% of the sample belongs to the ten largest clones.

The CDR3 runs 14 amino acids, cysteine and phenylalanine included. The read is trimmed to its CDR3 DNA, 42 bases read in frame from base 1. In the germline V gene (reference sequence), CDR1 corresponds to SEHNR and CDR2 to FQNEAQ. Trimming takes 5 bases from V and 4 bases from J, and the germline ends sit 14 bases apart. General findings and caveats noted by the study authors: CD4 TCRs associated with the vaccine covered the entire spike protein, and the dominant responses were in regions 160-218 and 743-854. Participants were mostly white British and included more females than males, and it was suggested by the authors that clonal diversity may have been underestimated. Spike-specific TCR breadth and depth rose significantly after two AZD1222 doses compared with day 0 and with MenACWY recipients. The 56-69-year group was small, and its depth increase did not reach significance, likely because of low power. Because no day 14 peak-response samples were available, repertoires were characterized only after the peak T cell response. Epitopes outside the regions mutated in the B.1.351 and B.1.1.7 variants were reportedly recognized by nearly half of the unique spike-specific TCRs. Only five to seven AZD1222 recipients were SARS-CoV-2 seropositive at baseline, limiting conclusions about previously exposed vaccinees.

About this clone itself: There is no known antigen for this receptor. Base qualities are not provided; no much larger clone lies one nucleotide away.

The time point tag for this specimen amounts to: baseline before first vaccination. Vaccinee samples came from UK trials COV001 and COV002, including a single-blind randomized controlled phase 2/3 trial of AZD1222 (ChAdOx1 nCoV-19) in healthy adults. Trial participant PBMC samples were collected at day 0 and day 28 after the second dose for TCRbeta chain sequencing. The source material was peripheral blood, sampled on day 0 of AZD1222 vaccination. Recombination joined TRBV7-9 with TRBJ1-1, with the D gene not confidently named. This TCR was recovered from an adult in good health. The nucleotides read TGTGCCAGCAGCCCCCACGGTAGCGGCACTGAAGCTTTCTTT. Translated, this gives CASSPHGSGTEAFF.